Shown below are 18 T cell receptor beta chains from a single sample sequenced in a study of siplizumab effects on memory and regulatory T cells. Profiled with immunoSEQ multiplex PCR; TCRdb holds only in-frame clones, not every one. The repertoire holds about 110,000 clones, with around 92% as singletons. Specimen: Tregs sorted from blood. Receptors were obtained from a human donor in good health.

V and J are TRBV27 and TRBJ1-1, with 7 nucleotides matching TRBD1. The germline V gene has CDR1 MNHEY and CDR2 SMNVEV (reference sequence). The length of the CDR3 is 15 residues. V was clipped by 3 bases and J by 1 base; unmatched bases: 5. The CDR3 protein is CASSFIDRANTEAFF. DNA of the CDR3: TGTGCCAGCAGTTTCATCGACAGGGCGAACACTGAAGCTTTCTTT.

The chain recombines TRBV5-5 with TRBJ1-2; D uncertain. Germline lookup yields CDR1 SGHKS and CDR2 YYEKEE (reference sequence). Trimming removed 1 base at V and 8 bases at J, with 15 bases between. The CDR3 covers 14 residues. The CDR3: CASSLPKGFGGYTF. CDR3 DNA: TGTGCCAGCAGCTTGCCTAAGGGCTTCGGGGGCTACACCTTC.

The J gene is TRBJ1-1, the V gene TRBV19; D is uncertain. From germline, CDR1 is LNHDA and CDR2 SQIVND (reference sequence). The CDR3 has 14 amino acids. V lost 5 bases, J lost 5 bases, and 15 bases lay in between. CDR3 sequence: CASSVVSSRTEAFF. CDR3 sequence (DNA): TGTGCCAGTAGTGTAGTCAGCAGCAGGACTGAAGCTTTCTTT.

The chain's CDR3 is CASSPPNRANTEAFF. The CDR3 DNA sequence: TGTGCCAGCTCACCACCGAACAGGGCGAACACTGAAGCTTTCTTT. The chain recombines TRBV18 with TRBJ1-1; possible D gene TRBD1, 6 bases. Trimming removed 0 bases at V and 1 base at J, with 9 bases between. Per germline, CDR1 KGHSH and CDR2 LQKENI. The CDR3 is made up of 15 amino acids.

The chain employs TRBV10-2 and TRBJ2-2; no firm D call. The CDR3 is made up of 14 amino acids. Germline CDR1 reads WSHSY; CDR2 reads SAAADI. Trimming stripped 6 bases from V and 1 base from J, with 9 bases between. This chain's CDR3 is CASRIRRNTGELFF. Here the CDR3 DNA reads TGCGCCAGCAGGATCAGGAGGAACACCGGGGAGCTGTTTTTT.

The CDR3 region is CASSLGAGKTDEQYF. DNA for the CDR3: TGTGCCAGCAGCTTAGGAGCAGGGAAAACTGACGAGCAGTACTTC. The V gene is TRBV11-3, the J gene TRBJ2-7; D is possibly TRBD1 (5 bases). This CDR3 has 15 residues. Germline V CDR1 and CDR2: SGHNT, YENEEA. V lost 1 base and J 5 bases, leaving 15 bases between the germline ends.

The gene calls are TRBV30 and TRBJ2-7; 7 positions match TRBD1. J was trimmed by 6 bases and V by 0 bases; bases with no gene match: 2. Germline CDR1 is GTSNPN and CDR2 is SVGIG (reference sequence). There are 12 residues in the CDR3. The CDR3 coding sequence is TGTGCCTGGAGTGTACAGGGGTCCGAGCAGTACTTC. Its translation: CAWSVQGSEQYF.

This clone was found a few times. The chain employs TRBV7-2 and TRBJ1-1; TRBD1 is a possible D gene (6 bases). Trimming pared 7 bases from V and 1 base from J, leaving 10 bases between. Germline-derived CDR1 and CDR2 are SGHTA and FQGNSA. This CDR3 has 13 residues. Here the CDR3 DNA reads TGTGCCAGCAATTTACAGGGGAACACTGAAGCTTTCTTT. The encoded protein is CASNLQGNTEAFF.

The chain joins TRBV9 to TRBJ2-1, with D perhaps TRBD1 or TRBD2 (5 bases each). The CDR3 contains 14 residues. The germline V gene encodes CDR1 SGDLS and CDR2 YYNGEE. Trimming stripped 4 bases from V and 6 bases from J, with 14 bases between. The CDR3 spells CASSPIAGTNEQFF. CDR3 nucleotide sequence: TGTGCCAGCAGCCCAATTGCCGGGACCAATGAGCAGTTCTTC.

As DNA, the CDR3 is TGTGCCATCAGTGATCTGGGCAGGGGAGCCGGGGAGCTGTTTTTT. The encoded protein is CAISDLGRGAGELFF. The genes are TRBV10-3 and TRBJ2-2; TRBD1 is a possible D gene (6 bases). The V gene lost 3 bases and the J gene lost 6 bases, with 14 bases spanning the gap. The CDR3 has 15 residues. In germline, CDR1 is ENHRY, CDR2 SYGVKD.

The CDR3 bases are TGCGCCAGCAGCCAAGCGAGTACCCCCGAGAGCATCTACGAGCAGTACTTC. Translated, it gives CASSQASTPESIYEQYF. The chain uses TRBV4-1 and TRBJ2-7; D is unresolved. The V end was cut by 1 base, the J end by 3 bases, with 19 bases between. Germline V gene lookup returns CDR1 MGHRA and CDR2 YSYEKL. There are 17 residues in the CDR3.

The chain carries TRBV30 and TRBJ1-1; D unresolved. The germline V gene encodes CDR1 GTSNPN and CDR2 SVGIG (reference sequence). The CDR3 loop spans 15 amino acids. V gave up 4 bases and J gave up 0 bases, with 15 bases separating them. CDR3 region: CAWTLGPTVNTEAFF. The CDR3 coding sequence is TGTGCCTGGACTCTCGGACCGACGGTGAACACTGAAGCTTTCTTT. The whole variable domain, filled in from reference TRBV30 and TRBJ1-1, reads SQTIHQWPATLVQPVGSPLSLECTVEGTSNPNLYWYRQAAGRGLQLLFYSVGIGQISSEVPQNLSASRPQDRQFILSSKKLLLSDSGFYLCAWTLGPTVNTEAFFGQGTRLTVV.

This rearrangement joins TRBV6-5 to TRBJ1-2; unclear D gene. The CDR3 length is 14 residues. V was pared by 0 bases and J by 4 bases, with 9 bases between. Germline values: CDR1 MNHEY, CDR2 SVGAGI. DNA of the CDR3: TGTGCCAGCAGTTACTCGAATGTCCTCTATGGCTACACCTTC. Protein sequence: CASSYSNVLYGYTF.

The chain joins TRBV6-6 to TRBJ2-1; 9 bases are a match to TRBD1. The CDR3 consists of 14 residues. Germline V CDR1 and CDR2: MNHNY, SVGAGI (reference sequence). V was pared by 7 bases and J by 3 bases, with 4 bases of the junction left unmatched. The DNA of the CDR3 is TGTGCCAGCACGCCGGGACAGGGCTACAATGAGCAGTTCTTC. Protein: CASTPGQGYNEQFF.

This chain joins TRBV6-6 and TRBJ1-1, with D uncertain. The CDR3 is made up of 16 amino acids. The ends were cut back, 6 bases at V and 4 bases at J, with 21 bases in the middle. Per germline, CDR1 MNHNY and CDR2 SVGAGI (reference sequence). The CDR3 DNA sequence: TGTGCCAGCAGCTCACCCTCATTGGTGGAGGGCACTGAAGCTTTCTTT. It codes for CASSSPSLVEGTEAFF.

The genes are TRBV6-1 and TRBJ2-5; the D is unclear. Deletions cut 3 bases from V and 1 base from J, with 6 bases between. Germline CDR1 and CDR2: MNHNS and SASEGT. This CDR3 is built from 13 residues. DNA for the CDR3: TGTGCCAGCAGTGAGGCCTTCCAAGAGACCCAGTACTTC. Translating gives CASSEAFQETQYF.

This rearrangement joins TRBV7-9 to TRBJ2-3, with D possibly matching TRBD2 (7 bases). V gave up 3 bases and J gave up 6 bases, with 10 bases separating them. Germline V gene lookup returns CDR1 SEHNR and CDR2 FQNEAQ (reference sequence). The CDR3 extends over 13 amino acids. The CDR3 DNA sequence: TGTGCCAGCAGCTTCGGGGGGCCGGATACGCAGTATTTT. This encodes CASSFGGPDTQYF. Full variable domain (missing parts from reference TRBV7-9 and TRBJ2-3): DTGVSQNPRHKITKRGQNVTFRCDPISEHNRLYWYRQTLGQGPEFLTYFQNEAQLEKSRLLSDRFSAERPKGSFSTLEIQRTEQGDSAMYLCASSFGGPDTQYFGPGTRLTVL.

The rearrangement uses TRBV7-9 and TRBJ2-6; D gene ambiguous. CDR3 length: 15 residues. CDR1 is SEHNR, CDR2 FQNEAQ, per germline (reference sequence). V shed 2 bases and J shed 6 bases, with 11 bases lying between them. This CDR3 is CASSLMSGQANVLTF. The CDR3, as DNA: TGTGCCAGCAGCTTAATGTCAGGCCAGGCCAACGTCCTGACTTTC.